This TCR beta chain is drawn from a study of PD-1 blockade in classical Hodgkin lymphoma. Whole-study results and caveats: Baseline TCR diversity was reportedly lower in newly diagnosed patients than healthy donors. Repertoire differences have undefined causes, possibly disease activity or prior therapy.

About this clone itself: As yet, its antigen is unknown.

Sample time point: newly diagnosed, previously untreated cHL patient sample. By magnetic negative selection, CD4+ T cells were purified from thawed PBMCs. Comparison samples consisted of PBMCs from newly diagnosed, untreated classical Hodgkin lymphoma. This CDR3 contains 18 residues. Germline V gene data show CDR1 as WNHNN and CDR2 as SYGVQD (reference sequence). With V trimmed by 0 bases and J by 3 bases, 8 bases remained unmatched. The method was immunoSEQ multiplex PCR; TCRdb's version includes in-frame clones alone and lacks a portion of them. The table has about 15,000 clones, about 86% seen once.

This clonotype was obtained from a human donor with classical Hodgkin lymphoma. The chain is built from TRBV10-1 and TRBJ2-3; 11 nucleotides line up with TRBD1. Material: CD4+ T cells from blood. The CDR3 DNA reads TGCGCCAGCAGTGAGTCCTCCTCCGGGACAGGGGGGACAGATACGCAGTATTTT. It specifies CASSESSSGTGGTDTQYF.